Listed below are T cell receptor beta chains from one sample, sequenced in a study of CD8 T cells in Susac syndrome. Using its own MiXCR run on the immunoSEQ multiplex PCR reads, TCRdb lists one record per CDR3 protein. The table has 330,000 or so distinct CDR3 sequences, approximately 85% seen once; the top ten hold roughly 0.21%. The sequenced sample was CD8+ T cells from PBMCs. These receptor sequences come from a human donor with multiple sclerosis. Both conserved end residues are part of each CDR3. D genes are given only for firm matches. Clone size is shown for a subset of rows, as once, few, many or a class of expanded clone.

d_call	clone_size	v_call	j_call	cdr3_aa	cdr3_nt
.	few	TRBV2	TRBJ1-5	CASSEGLYSNQPQHF	TGTGCCAGCAGTGAAGGCCTCTATAGCAATCAGCCCCAGCATTTT
.	.	TRBV15	TRBJ2-3	CATSRDLGASRTDTQYF	TGTGCCACCAGCAGAGACCTCGGGGCGTCCCGCACAGATACGCAGTATTTT
.	.	TRBV20-1	TRBJ2-7	CSAEPSGSYEQYF	TGCAGTGCGGAACCCAGCGGCAGCTACGAGCAGTACTTC
.	few	TRBV27	TRBJ2-1	CASSLVGQGNEQFF	TGTGCCAGCAGTTTAGTAGGGCAAGGGAATGAGCAGTTCTTC
.	.	TRBV7-9	TRBJ2-7	CATATRSSYEQYF	TGTGCCACCGCGACTAGAAGCTCCTACGAGCAGTACTTC
.	.	TRBV10-3	TRBJ1-4	CAISDPGATNEKLFF	TGTGCCATCAGTGACCCAGGGGCAACTAATGAAAAACTGTTTTTT
.	.	TRBV6-5	TRBJ2-7	CASSFLSFNHEQYF	TGTGCCAGCAGTTTCCTCTCGTTCAACCACGAGCAGTACTTC
.	once	TRBV7-2	TRBJ2-7	CASSLVEQGGFEQYF	TGTGCCAGCAGCTTAGTAGAACAGGGGGGGTTCGAGCAGTACTTC
TRBD2	.	TRBV27	TRBJ2-3	CASSLSAGVRTDTQYF	TGTGCCAGCAGTTTATCAGCGGGAGTACGCACAGATACGCAGTATTTT
.	.	TRBV6-2/TRBV6-3	TRBJ2-7	CASSPIGSSYEQYF	TGTGCCAGCAGTCCCATCGGAAGCTCCTACGAGCAGTACTTC
TRBD2	.	TRBV30	TRBJ2-1	CAWSPGTSGNEQFF	TGTGCCTGGAGTCCCGGGACTAGCGGTAATGAGCAGTTCTTC
.	.	TRBV7-6	TRBJ1-3	CASSISRDTIYF	TGTGCCAGCAGCATCTCTAGGGACACCATATATTTT
.	.	TRBV15	TRBJ2-1	CATSRDGGINEQFF	TGTGCCACCAGCAGAGATGGAGGGATCAATGAGCAGTTCTTC
.	.	TRBV28	TRBJ2-3	CASSLLGGELGTDTQYF	TGTGCCAGCAGTTTACTGGGCGGGGAACTGGGGACAGATACGCAGTATTTT
.	few	TRBV6-2/TRBV6-3	TRBJ1-5	CASSPYRIVINQPQHF	TGTGCCAGCAGTCCCTACAGGATCGTAATCAATCAGCCCCAGCATTTT
.	.	TRBV20-1	TRBJ2-1	CSARVPTSNEQFF	TGCAGTGCTAGGGTCCCGACTAGCAATGAGCAGTTCTTC
TRBD2	.	TRBV27	TRBJ2-1	CVSTTSGGYNEQFF	TGTGTCAGCACCACTAGCGGGGGGTACAATGAGCAGTTCTTC
.	.	TRBV30	TRBJ1-2	CAWAYIGSSGYTF	TGTGCCTGGGCCTATATCGGCTCGTCTGGCTACACCTTC
.	.	TRBV12-3/TRBV12-4	TRBJ2-5	CASSLDGLQETQYF	TGTGCCAGCAGTTTAGACGGACTACAAGAGACCCAGTACTTC
TRBD2	.	TRBV11-2	TRBJ2-7	CASSLQRLAGVEQYF	TGTGCCAGCAGCTTACAGCGACTAGCGGGAGTTGAGCAGTACTTC
TRBD1	.	TRBV6-2/TRBV6-3	TRBJ1-5	CASSYTPRQGTNQPQHF	TGTGCCAGCAGTTACACGCCCCGACAGGGCACCAATCAGCCCCAGCATTTT
.	.	TRBV28	TRBJ2-3	CASSLYVNTGWHF	TGTGCCAGCAGTTTATATGTTAATACAGGATGGCATTTT
TRBD2	.	TRBV27	TRBJ2-5	CASSLGREGEETQYF	TGTGCCAGCAGTTTAGGGCGGGAGGGAGAAGAGACCCAGTACTTC